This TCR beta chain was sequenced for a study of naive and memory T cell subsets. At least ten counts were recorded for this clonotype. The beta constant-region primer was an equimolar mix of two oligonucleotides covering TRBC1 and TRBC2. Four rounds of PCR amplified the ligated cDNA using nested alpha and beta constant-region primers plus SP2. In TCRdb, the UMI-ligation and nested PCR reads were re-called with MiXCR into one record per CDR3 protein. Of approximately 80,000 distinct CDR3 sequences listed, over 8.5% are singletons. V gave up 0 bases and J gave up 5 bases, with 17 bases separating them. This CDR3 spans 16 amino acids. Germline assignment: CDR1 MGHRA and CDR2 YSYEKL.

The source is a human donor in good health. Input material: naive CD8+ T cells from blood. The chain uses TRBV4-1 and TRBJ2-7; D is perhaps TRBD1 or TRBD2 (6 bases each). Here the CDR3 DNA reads TGCGCCAGCAGCCAAGATTTGGCAGGGGACTGGAACGAGCAGTACTTC. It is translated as CASSQDLAGDWNEQYF.